Listed below are T cell receptor beta chains from one sample, sequenced in a study of T cells after posttransplantation cyclophosphamide. Method: immunoSEQ multiplex PCR; TCRdb's copy keeps in-frame clones and lacks some. The specimen has 30,000 or so clones, none found just once. Sequenced material: PBMCs. The receptors were gathered from a young woman in good health and a related stem cell transplant donor. Both conserved end residues are part of each CDR3. Rows may omit the clone size; those that give it use once, few, many or a size class.

many TRBJ1-2 TRBV7-9 CASSPIDRGYGYTF
few TRBJ1-2 TRBV4-1 CASSQEWGNNYGYTF
many TRBJ2-2 TRBV5-5 CASSWGQGLAGELFF
many TRBJ2-7 TRBV4-3 CASSPWGDVSYEQYF
. TRBJ2-4 TRBV29-1 CSIRDRGRENIQYF
many TRBJ1-3 TRBV12-3/TRBV12-4 CASSLGRGAGNTIYF
many TRBJ1-6 TRBV4-3 CASSRTLSNSPLHF
many TRBJ2-3 TRBV2 CASSETGVVDTQYF
many TRBJ1-6 TRBV6-2/TRBV6-3 CASSPRTVINSPLHF
many TRBJ2-2 TRBV4-3 CASTRDRGGRGELFF
many TRBJ2-5 TRBV7-9 CASSPILGGGETQYF
many TRBJ1-5 TRBV19 CASNAGGYSNQPQHF
many TRBJ1-1 TRBV6-2/TRBV6-3 CASSYAGDSAAFF
many TRBJ2-7 TRBV4-3 CASSQSGTGETYEQYF
many TRBJ2-1 TRBV6-5 CASRSGTSGVNEQFF
many TRBJ2-1 TRBV7-9 CASSDLGRGIYNEQFF
many TRBJ2-3 TRBV14 CASSQDLRLAGADTQYF
many TRBJ2-2 TRBV15 CATSTQDREGTGELFF